The next 27 T cell receptor beta chains were all read from a single sample in a study of blood T cell repertoires in COVID-19. The assay was immunoSEQ multiplex PCR, and TCRdb's table has in-frame clones only and misses some. The table has approximately 130,000 clones, just under 80% seen once. Sequences were obtained from peripheral blood. These receptors came from a human donor in a cohort sampled during active COVID-19.

The gene calls are TRBV6-5 and TRBJ2-5, with 8 bases matching TRBD1. CDR1 is MNHEY, CDR2 SVGAGI, per germline. CDR3 size: 15 residues. The V and J ends lost 5 bases and 1 base, in that order; junction bases with no gene match: 6. The CDR3 sequence: CASSRTGNGQETQYF. The CDR3 region has the DNA TGTGCCAGCAGTCGGACAGGGAATGGCCAAGAGACCCAGTACTTC.

For the CDR3, the DNA is TGTGCCAGCAGCATCACAGGGGAGCAACCTTCTGGGGCCAACGTCCTGACTTTC. Translation gives CASSITGEQPSGANVLTF. The chain has TRBV21-1 and TRBJ2-6; no DNA check was done on the table's D call, TRBD1. TRBV21-1 is shown as a pseudogene. The CDR3 length is 18 residues.

The CDR3 loop is CASSLVLGGEQVTDTQYF. The CDR3 region has the DNA TGTGCCAGCAGCTTAGTGTTAGGGGGGGAACAGGTGACAGATACGCAGTATTTT. The V and J genes are TRBV7-9 and TRBJ2-3; TRBD2 might be the D (7 bases). V was cut by 1 base and J by 3 bases, with 20 bases left in between. Germline CDR1 is SEHNR and CDR2 is FQNEAQ (reference sequence). The CDR3 sequence is 18 residues long.

The CDR3 reads CASSGTSGGAGETQYF. The DNA for the CDR3 is TGTGCCAGCAGCGGTACTAGCGGGGGGGCGGGAGAGACCCAGTACTTC. The chain uses TRBV5-4 and TRBJ2-5; 13 nucleotides line up with TRBD2. There are 16 residues in the CDR3. Germline CDR1 and CDR2: SGHNT and YYREEE (reference sequence). Trimming took 4 bases from V and 4 from J; bases not matched to a gene: 7.

V gene TRBV28 combines with J gene TRBJ1-2; D may be TRBD1 (6 bases). This CDR3 is built from 15 residues. Trimming took 5 bases from V and 7 from J, leaving 20 bases between them. Germline V lookup: CDR1 MDHEN, CDR2 SYDVKM. This chain's CDR3 is CASSGGGPRERGYTF. The CDR3 bases are TGTGCCAGCAGTGGGGGGGGCCCTAGGGAGCGTGGCTACACCTTC.

Only one count was recorded for this clone. The gene calls are TRBV6-5 and TRBJ2-1; D is uncertain. Trimming pared 5 bases from V and 3 bases from J, leaving 11 bases between. The germline V gene encodes CDR1 MNHEY and CDR2 SVGAGI. This CDR3 comprises 14 residues. Here the CDR3 reads CASSRQQDYNEQFF. The DNA for the CDR3 is TGTGCCAGCAGTCGTCAGCAGGACTACAATGAGCAGTTCTTC.

This clone has a handful of counts. This chain joins TRBV19 and TRBJ1-5; no firm D call. Trimming cost V 3 bases and J 12 bases, with 9 bases left between them. Germline CDR1 LNHDA, CDR2 SQIVND (reference sequence). The length of the CDR3 is 11 residues. As DNA, the CDR3 is TGTGCCAGTAGTATTGGACTCAGCCAGCATTTT. Amino acid sequence: CASSIGLSQHF.

This chain connects TRBV29-1 to TRBJ1-1, with D possibly being TRBD1 (6 bases). This CDR3 has 14 residues. The germline V gene encodes CDR1 SQVTM and CDR2 ANQGSEA. The V end lost 5 bases, the J end lost 5 bases, and 18 bases lay between the germline ends. CDR3 residues: CSVSGAGAGTEAFF. The CDR3 DNA follows: TGCAGCGTTTCAGGGGCAGGAGCTGGGACTGAAGCTTTCTTT.

This clone was recorded once. J is TRBJ1-2 and V is TRBV18; 11 bases map to TRBD1. There are 17 residues in the CDR3. Germline CDR1 reads KGHSH; CDR2 reads LQKENI. The V segment lost 5 bases and the J segment 5 bases; nucleotides outside the gene matches: 13. CDR3 coding DNA: TGTGCCAGCTCATCAGCTAACCCGGGACAGGGGGTATATGGCTACACCTTC. Translated: CASSSANPGQGVYGYTF.

The V call is TRBV6-5, the J call TRBJ2-5, with D uncertain. The CDR3 has 14 amino acids. Germline lookup yields CDR1 MNHEY and CDR2 SVGAGI. Deletions cut 0 bases from V and 0 bases from J, with 5 bases between. The CDR3 DNA follows: TGTGCCAGCAGTTACTCCGCGTACCAAGAGACCCAGTACTTC. Encoded protein: CASSYSAYQETQYF.

The rearrangement joins TRBV9 to TRBJ2-3; 7 bases map to TRBD2. V lost 3 bases, J lost 4 bases, and 2 bases stayed unmatched. CDR1 SGDLS and CDR2 YYNGEE come from the germline V gene. CDR3 length equals 13 residues. The CDR3 DNA is TGTGCCAGCAGCGCGACTAGCTCAGATACGCAGTATTTT. Protein product: CASSATSSDTQYF.

This clone was seen at least ten times. The chain recombines TRBV30 with TRBJ2-7; no clear D gene. This CDR3 has 12 amino acids. Per germline, CDR1 GTSNPN and CDR2 SVGIG (reference sequence). The germline V and J ends were trimmed by 0 bases and 3 bases, with 6 bases remaining between them. The CDR3 DNA sequence: TGTGCCTGGAGTGTATCCCGCTACGAGCAGTACTTC. Protein sequence: CAWSVSRYEQYF.

The rearrangement joins TRBV4-3 to TRBJ1-1; D is undetermined. Trimming shortened V by 3 bases and J by 1 base, and 12 bases separated the two germline ends. In germline, CDR1 is LGHNA, CDR2 YSLEER. The CDR3 has 15 residues. CDR3 loop: CASSHHSSRNTEAFF. The CDR3 nucleotides read TGCGCCAGCAGCCACCACTCCTCGCGGAACACTGAAGCTTTCTTT.

The CDR3 region is CASSRTSGAYEQYF. Written as DNA, the CDR3 is TGTGCCAGCAGCCGGACTAGCGGGGCCTACGAGCAGTACTTC. The chain carries TRBV6-2 or TRBV6-3 and TRBJ2-7; 12 bases are shared with TRBD2. V shed 6 bases, J shed 2 bases, and the junction held 2 bases outside the gene matches. CDR3 length: 14 amino acids. Per germline, CDR1 MNHEY and CDR2 SVGEGT.

This clone has more than one count but fewer than ten. This chain links TRBV9 with TRBJ2-1; 9 nucleotides line up with TRBD2. Germline V CDR1 and CDR2: SGDLS, YYNGEE. The CDR3 loop spans 17 amino acids. V lost 0 bases and J lost 6; bases outside the gene matches: 10. CDR3 in amino acids: CASSVVGGAGGRNEQFF. The CDR3 bases are TGTGCCAGCAGCGTAGTGGGTGGAGCGGGAGGACGCAATGAGCAGTTCTTC.

The rearrangement joins TRBV25-1 to TRBJ1-4, with a tentative D call TRBD1 (6 bases). The ends were cut back, 1 base at V and 6 bases at J, with 15 bases in the middle. CDR3 length equals 16 residues. Germline V gives CDR1 MGHDK, CDR2 SYGVNS. CDR3 region: CASSESTGLGHEKLFF. DNA for the CDR3: TGTGCCAGCAGTGAATCGACAGGACTAGGGCATGAAAAACTGTTTTTT.

The chain couples TRBV5-1 to TRBJ1-1; maybe TRBD1 (5 bases). V was trimmed by 0 bases and J by 3 bases, leaving 12 bases between them. This CDR3 comprises 15 residues. Germline V CDR1 and CDR2: SGHRS, YFSETQ. The chain's CDR3 is CASSLGVGVDTEAFF. The CDR3 DNA is TGCGCCAGCAGCTTGGGGGTAGGGGTAGACACTGAAGCTTTCTTT.

V is TRBV7-9 and J is TRBJ1-4, with 12 bases that match TRBD1. The J segment lost 8 bases and the V segment lost 5 bases, leaving 3 bases of the junction unmatched. Germline CDR1 is SEHNR and CDR2 is FQNEAQ (reference sequence). The CDR3 totals 14 residues. This chain's CDR3 is CASSRDRGQEKLFF. The CDR3 DNA follows: TGTGCCAGCAGCCGGGACAGGGGGCAGGAAAAACTGTTTTTT.

V usage is TRBV6-5 and J usage is TRBJ2-3, with D uncertain. V gave up 0 bases and J gave up 4 bases, with 5 bases separating them. From germline, CDR1 is MNHEY and CDR2 SVGAGI. The CDR3 extends over 13 amino acids. The CDR3 spells CASSYSRSDTQYF. In DNA form, the CDR3 reads TGTGCCAGCAGTTACTCGAGGTCAGATACGCAGTATTTT.

This clone appeared once. The chain recombines TRBV5-1 with TRBJ2-1; 10 nucleotides line up with TRBD2. This CDR3 contains 15 residues. V gave up 1 base and J gave up 9 bases; unmatched junction bases: 7. Germline V gene sequence: CDR1 SGHRS, CDR2 YFSETQ. CDR3 sequence reads: CASSLSLAGPTEQFF. The CDR3 DNA is TGCGCCAGCAGCTTGTCACTAGCGGGACCCACTGAGCAGTTCTTC.

This clone showed up just a few times. V is TRBV12-3 or TRBV12-4 and J is TRBJ1-1; D uncertain. The CDR3 is 11 amino acids. V was pared by 7 bases and J by 5 bases, with 8 bases between. CDR3 bases: TGTGCCAGCAACCTTACTACTGAAGCTTTCTTT. Translated: CASNLTTEAFF.

This chain uses TRBV6-2 or TRBV6-3 with TRBJ1-1; maybe TRBD1 (5 bases). The CDR3 runs 15 residues. The germline V gene encodes CDR1 MNHEY and CDR2 SVGEGT. V was cut by 0 bases and J by 4 bases, with 12 bases left in between. CDR3 in DNA: TGTGCCAGCAGTTACTCGAAGCGGGGGAGCACTGAAGCTTTCTTT. Protein: CASSYSKRGSTEAFF.

The V gene is TRBV10-3, the J gene TRBJ2-5; 7 bases match TRBD1. V lost 3 bases and J lost 3; bases outside the gene matches: 4. Germline loops: CDR1 ENHRY, CDR2 SYGVKD. The CDR3 runs 14 residues. The CDR3 DNA is TGTGCCATCAGTGAACGAGGGGGCGAAGAGACCCAGTACTTC. Encoded protein: CAISERGGEETQYF.

The V call is TRBV6-2 or TRBV6-3, the J call TRBJ2-7; 8 nucleotides match TRBD1. V was pared by 5 bases and J by 2 bases, with 5 bases of the junction left unmatched. In germline, CDR1 is MNHEY, CDR2 SVGEGT. The CDR3 loop spans 14 amino acids. The CDR3 DNA follows: TGTGCCAGCAGTGGCGGACAGGGTACCTACGAGCAGTACTTC. Translating it yields CASSGGQGTYEQYF.

V gene TRBV5-1 combines with J gene TRBJ2-7; maybe TRBD2 (6 bases). Germline V gene lookup returns CDR1 SGHRS and CDR2 YFSETQ. The V and J ends lost 0 bases and 4 bases respectively, with 11 bases between them. The CDR3 covers 14 residues. CDR3 sequence reads: CASSLVRGGYEQYF. The CDR3 region has the DNA TGCGCCAGCAGCTTGGTTAGGGGAGGTTACGAGCAGTACTTC.

J is TRBJ1-2 and V is TRBV2, with a tentative D call TRBD1 (5 bases). This CDR3 comprises 13 residues. Germline V gene lookup returns CDR1 SNHLY and CDR2 FYNNEI. The V end lost 2 bases, the J end lost 6 bases, and 10 bases lay between the germline ends. CDR3 residues: CASSEQGEDGYTF. In DNA, the CDR3 is TGTGCCAGCAGTGAACAGGGTGAGGATGGCTACACCTTC.

The chain employs TRBV19 and TRBJ1-1; 7 nucleotides agree with TRBD1. CDR1 and CDR2 from the germline V gene are LNHDA and SQIVND (reference sequence). CDR3 length equals 13 residues. After removal of 8 bases from V and 1 base from J, the junction contained 4 bases not matched to a gene. The CDR3 loop reads CASAYRGNTEAFF. The CDR3 nucleotides are TGTGCCAGTGCCTACAGGGGGAACACTGAAGCTTTCTTT.